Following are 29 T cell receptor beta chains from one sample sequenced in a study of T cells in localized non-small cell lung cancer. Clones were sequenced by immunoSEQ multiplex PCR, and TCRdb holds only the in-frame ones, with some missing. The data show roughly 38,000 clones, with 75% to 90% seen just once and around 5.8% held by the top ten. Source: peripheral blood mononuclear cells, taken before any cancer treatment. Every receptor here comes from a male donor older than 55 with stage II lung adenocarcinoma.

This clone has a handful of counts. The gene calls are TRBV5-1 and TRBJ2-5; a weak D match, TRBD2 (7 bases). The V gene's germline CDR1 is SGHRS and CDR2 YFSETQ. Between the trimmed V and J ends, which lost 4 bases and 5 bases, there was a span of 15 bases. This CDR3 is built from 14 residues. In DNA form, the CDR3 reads TGCGCCAGCAGCCCTACCGGGGGGCTCGAGACCCAGTACTTC. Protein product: CASSPTGGLETQYF.

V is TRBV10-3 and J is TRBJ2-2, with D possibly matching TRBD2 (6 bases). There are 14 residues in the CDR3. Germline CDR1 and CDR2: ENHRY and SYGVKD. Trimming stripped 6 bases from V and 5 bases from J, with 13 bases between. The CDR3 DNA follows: TGTGCCATCAGGAAGAGCAGCGGGACCGGGGAGCTGTTTTTT. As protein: CAIRKSSGTGELFF.

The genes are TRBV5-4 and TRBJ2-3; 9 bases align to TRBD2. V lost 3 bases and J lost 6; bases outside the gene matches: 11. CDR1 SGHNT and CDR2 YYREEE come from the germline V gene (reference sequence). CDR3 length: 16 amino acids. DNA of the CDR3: TGTGCCAGCAGCTCGAGGAGCGGGAGGCCGGGGGATACGCAGTATTTT. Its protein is CASSSRSGRPGDTQYF. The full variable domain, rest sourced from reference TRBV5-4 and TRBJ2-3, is ETGVTQSPTHLIKTRGQQVTLRCSSQSGHNTVSWYQQALGQGPQFIFQYYREEENGRGNFPPRFSGLQFPNYSSELNVNALELDDSALYLCASSSRSGRPGDTQYFGPGTRLTVL.

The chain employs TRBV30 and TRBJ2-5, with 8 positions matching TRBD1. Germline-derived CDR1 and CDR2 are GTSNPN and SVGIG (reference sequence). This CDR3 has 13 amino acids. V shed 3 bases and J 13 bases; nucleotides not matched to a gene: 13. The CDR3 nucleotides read TGTGCCTGGAGCCTCGGGACAGGAGCCCTGGGGTACTTC. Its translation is CAWSLGTGALGYF.

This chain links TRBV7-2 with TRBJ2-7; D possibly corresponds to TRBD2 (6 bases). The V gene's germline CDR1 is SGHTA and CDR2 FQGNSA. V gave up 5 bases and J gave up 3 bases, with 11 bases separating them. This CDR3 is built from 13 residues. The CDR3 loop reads CASSPGLFYEQYF. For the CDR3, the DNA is TGTGCCAGCAGCCCGGGACTTTTCTACGAGCAGTACTTC.

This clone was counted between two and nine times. Here the CDR3 reads CASSLGDAEAFF. The CDR3 DNA follows: TGTGCCAGCAGCTTAGGGGACGCTGAAGCTTTCTTT. The chain carries TRBV5-4 and TRBJ1-1; D might be TRBD1 (5 bases). CDR3 length equals 12 residues. Trimming took 2 bases from V and 6 from J, leaving 8 bases between them. From germline, CDR1 is SGHNT and CDR2 YYREEE (reference sequence).

Written as DNA, the CDR3 is TGCGCCAGCAGCTTGACCCTCCAGCGGTACACAGATACGCAGTATTTT. This codes for CASSLTLQRYTDTQYF. The rearrangement uses TRBV5-1 and TRBJ2-3; tentative D call: TRBD2 (5 bases). Trimming pared 1 base from V and 2 bases from J, leaving 14 bases between. CDR1 SGHRS and CDR2 YFSETQ come from the germline V gene. CDR3 length: 16 residues.

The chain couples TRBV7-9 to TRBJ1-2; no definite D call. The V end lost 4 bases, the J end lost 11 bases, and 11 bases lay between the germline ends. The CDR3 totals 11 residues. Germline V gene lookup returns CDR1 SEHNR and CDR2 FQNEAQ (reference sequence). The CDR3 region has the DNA TGTGCCAGCAGCTCATCTTCGGGGTACACCTTC. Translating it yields CASSSSSGYTF.

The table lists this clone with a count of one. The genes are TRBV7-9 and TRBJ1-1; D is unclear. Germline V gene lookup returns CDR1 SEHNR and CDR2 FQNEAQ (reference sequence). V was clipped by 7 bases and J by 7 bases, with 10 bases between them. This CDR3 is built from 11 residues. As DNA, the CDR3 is TGTGCCAGCACCTACCTTGGTGAAGCTTTCTTT. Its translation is CASTYLGEAFF. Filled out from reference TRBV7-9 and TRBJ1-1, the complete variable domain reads DTGVSQNPRHKITKRGQNVTFRCDPISEHNRLYWYRQTLGQGPEFLTYFQNEAQLEKSRLLSDRFSAERPKGSFSTLEIQRTEQGDSAMYLCASTYLGEAFFGQGTRLTVV.

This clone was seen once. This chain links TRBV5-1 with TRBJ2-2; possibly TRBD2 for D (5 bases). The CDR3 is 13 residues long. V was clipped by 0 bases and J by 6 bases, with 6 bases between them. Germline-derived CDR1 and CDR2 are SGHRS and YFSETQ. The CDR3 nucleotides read TGCGCCAGCAGCTTGGTCGGGGCCGGGGAGCTGTTTTTT. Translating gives CASSLVGAGELFF.

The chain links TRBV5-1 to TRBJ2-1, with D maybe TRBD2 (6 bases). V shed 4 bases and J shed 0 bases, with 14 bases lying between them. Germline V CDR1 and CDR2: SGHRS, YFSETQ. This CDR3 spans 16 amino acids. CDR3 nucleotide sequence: TGCGCCAGCAGCCCTCGTAGCGGCAGCTCCTACAATGAGCAGTTCTTC. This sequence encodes CASSPRSGSSYNEQFF.

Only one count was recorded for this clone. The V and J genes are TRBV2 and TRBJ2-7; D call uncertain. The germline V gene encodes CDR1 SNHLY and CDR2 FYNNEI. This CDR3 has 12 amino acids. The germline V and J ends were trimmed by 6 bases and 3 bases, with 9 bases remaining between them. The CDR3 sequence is CASSVTLYEQYF. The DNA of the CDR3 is TGTGCCAGCAGCGTGACCCTCTACGAGCAGTACTTC. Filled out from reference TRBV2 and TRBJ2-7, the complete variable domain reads EPEVTQTPSHQVTQMGQEVILRCVPISNHLYFYWYRQILGQKVEFLVSFYNNEISEKSEIFDDQFSVERPDGSNFTLKIRSTKLEDSAMYFCASSVTLYEQYFGPGTRLTVT.

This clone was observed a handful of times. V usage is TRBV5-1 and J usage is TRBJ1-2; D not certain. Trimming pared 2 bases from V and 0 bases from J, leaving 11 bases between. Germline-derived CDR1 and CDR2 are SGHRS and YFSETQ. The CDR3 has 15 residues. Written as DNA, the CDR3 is TGCGCCAGCAGCTTAAATGGCGGTACTAACTATGGCTACACCTTC. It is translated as CASSLNGGTNYGYTF.

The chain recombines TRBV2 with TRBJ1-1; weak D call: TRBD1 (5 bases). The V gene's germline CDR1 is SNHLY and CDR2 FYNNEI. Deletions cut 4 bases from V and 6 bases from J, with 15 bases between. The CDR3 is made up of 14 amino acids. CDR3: CASSALSGGAEAFF. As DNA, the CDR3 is TGTGCCAGCAGTGCCCTCTCCGGGGGGGCTGAAGCTTTCTTT.

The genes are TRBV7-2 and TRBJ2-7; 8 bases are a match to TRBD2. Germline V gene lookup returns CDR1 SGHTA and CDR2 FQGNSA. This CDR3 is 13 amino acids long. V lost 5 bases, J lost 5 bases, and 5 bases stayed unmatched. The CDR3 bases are TGTGCCAGCAGCCGGGGCGGGAGGCACGAGCAGTACTTC. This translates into CASSRGGRHEQYF.

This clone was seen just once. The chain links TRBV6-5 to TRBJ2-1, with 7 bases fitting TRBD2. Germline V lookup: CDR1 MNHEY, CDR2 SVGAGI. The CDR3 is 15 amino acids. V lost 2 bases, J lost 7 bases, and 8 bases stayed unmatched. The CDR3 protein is CASSYVAGVWNEQFF. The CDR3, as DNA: TGTGCCAGCAGTTACGTTGCGGGAGTTTGGAATGAGCAGTTCTTC.

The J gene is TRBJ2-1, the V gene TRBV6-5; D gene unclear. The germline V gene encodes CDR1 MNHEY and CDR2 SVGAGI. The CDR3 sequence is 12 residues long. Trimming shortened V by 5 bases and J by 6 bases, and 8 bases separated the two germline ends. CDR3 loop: CASSRSANEQFF. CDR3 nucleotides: TGTGCCAGCAGTCGCAGCGCCAATGAGCAGTTCTTC.

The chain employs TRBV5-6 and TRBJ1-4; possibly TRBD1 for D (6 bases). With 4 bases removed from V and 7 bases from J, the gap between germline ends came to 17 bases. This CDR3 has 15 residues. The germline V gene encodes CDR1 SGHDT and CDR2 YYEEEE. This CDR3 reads CASSGGRDTFEKLFF. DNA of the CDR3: TGTGCCAGCAGCGGGGGCCGGGACACTTTTGAAAAACTGTTTTTT. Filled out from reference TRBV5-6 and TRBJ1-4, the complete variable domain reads DAGVTQSPTHLIKTRGQQVTLRCSPKSGHDTVSWYQQALGQGPQFIFQYYEEEERQRGNFPDRFSGHQFPNYSSELNVNALLLGDSALYLCASSGGRDTFEKLFFGSGTQLSVL.

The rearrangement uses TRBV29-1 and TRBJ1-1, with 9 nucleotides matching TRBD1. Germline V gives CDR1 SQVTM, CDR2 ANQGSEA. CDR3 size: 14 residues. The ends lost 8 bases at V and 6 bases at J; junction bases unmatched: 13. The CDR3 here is CSSARDREYAEAFF. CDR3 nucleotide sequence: TGCAGCTCTGCGCGGGACAGGGAATACGCTGAAGCTTTCTTT.

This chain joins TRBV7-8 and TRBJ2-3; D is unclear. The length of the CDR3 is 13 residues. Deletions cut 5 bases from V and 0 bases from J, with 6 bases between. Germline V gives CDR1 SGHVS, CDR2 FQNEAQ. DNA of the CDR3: TGTGCCAGCAGCGGCCCTAGCACAGATACGCAGTATTTT. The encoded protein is CASSGPSTDTQYF.

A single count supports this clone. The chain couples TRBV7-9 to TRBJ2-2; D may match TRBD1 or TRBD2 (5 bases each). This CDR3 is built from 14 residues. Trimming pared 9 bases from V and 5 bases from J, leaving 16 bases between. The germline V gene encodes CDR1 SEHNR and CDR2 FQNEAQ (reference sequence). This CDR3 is CASWGSSPTGELFF. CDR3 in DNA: TGTGCCAGTTGGGGGAGTAGCCCGACCGGGGAGCTGTTTTTT.

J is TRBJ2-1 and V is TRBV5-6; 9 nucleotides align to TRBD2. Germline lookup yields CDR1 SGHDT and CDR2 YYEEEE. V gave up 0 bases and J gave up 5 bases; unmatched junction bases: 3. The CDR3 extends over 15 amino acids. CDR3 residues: CASSLGLAGNNEQFF. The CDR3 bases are TGTGCCAGCAGCTTGGGTCTAGCGGGGAACAATGAGCAGTTCTTC.

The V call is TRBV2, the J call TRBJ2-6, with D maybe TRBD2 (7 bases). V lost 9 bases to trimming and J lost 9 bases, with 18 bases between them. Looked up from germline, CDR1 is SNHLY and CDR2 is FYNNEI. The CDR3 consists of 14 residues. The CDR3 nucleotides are TGTGCCAGGGGGGGGCCAACCGGAGGCAACGTCCTGACTTTC. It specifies CARGGPTGGNVLTF.

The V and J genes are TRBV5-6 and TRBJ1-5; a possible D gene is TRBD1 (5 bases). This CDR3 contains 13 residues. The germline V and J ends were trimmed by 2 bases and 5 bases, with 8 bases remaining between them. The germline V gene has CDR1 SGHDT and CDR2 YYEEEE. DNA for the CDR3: TGTGCCAGCAGCTTCGCCAGGGATCAGCCCCAGCATTTT. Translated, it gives CASSFARDQPQHF.

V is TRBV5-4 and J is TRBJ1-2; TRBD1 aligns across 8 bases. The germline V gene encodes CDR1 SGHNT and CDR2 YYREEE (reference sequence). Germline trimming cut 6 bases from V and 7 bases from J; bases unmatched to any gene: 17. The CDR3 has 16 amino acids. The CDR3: CASITGGDRGFSGYTF. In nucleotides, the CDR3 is TGTGCCAGCATCACCGGGGGAGACAGGGGATTTTCTGGCTACACCTTC.

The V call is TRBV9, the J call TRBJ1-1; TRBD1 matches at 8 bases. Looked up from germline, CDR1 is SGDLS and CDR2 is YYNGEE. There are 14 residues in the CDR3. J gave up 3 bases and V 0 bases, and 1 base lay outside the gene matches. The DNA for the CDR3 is TGTGCCAGCAGCGTAGGACAGGGGTACACTGAAGCTTTCTTT. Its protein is CASSVGQGYTEAFF.

DNA of the CDR3: TGTGCCAGCAGTTGGGGGAACTATGGCTACACCTTC. Translating it yields CASSWGNYGYTF. V is TRBV28 and J is TRBJ1-2, with D possibly being TRBD1 (5 bases). V was pared by 4 bases and J by 2 bases, with 5 bases between. CDR1 is MDHEN and CDR2 is SYDVKM in the germline V gene. There are 12 residues in the CDR3.

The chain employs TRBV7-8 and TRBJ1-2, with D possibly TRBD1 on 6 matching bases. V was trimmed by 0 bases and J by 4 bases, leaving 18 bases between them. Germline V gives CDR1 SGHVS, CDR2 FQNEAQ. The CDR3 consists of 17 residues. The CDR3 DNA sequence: TGTGCCAGCAGCTTAGCGTGGGGCAGGCAACAGGGCTATGGCTACACCTTC. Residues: CASSLAWGRQQGYGYTF.

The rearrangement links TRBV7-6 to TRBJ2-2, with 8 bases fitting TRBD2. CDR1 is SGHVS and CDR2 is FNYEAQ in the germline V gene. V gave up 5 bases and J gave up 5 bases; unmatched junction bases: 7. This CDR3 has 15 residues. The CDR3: CASSRGSGGTGELFF. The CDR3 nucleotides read TGTGCCAGCAGCCGCGGTTCGGGGGGGACCGGGGAGCTGTTTTTT.